The rows below give T cell receptor beta chains drawn from one sample of a study of beta chain features in type 1 diabetes. The method was immunoSEQ multiplex PCR; TCRdb's version includes in-frame clones alone and lacks a portion of them. Of fewer than 200,000 clones detected, about a tenth appear once; the ten largest clones hold 0.5%. Sequencing was performed on central memory CD4+ T cells from blood. The receptor set was obtained from a man between 25 and 39 years old with type 1 diabetes. Both conserved end residues are trimmed from each CDR3. Size is omitted from some rows. Given values are once, few, many or a class for expanded clones.

CDR3aa: ASSTPTSGSYNEQF; v_gene: TRBV7-2; j_gene: TRBJ2-1; abundance: NA
CDR3aa: ASSQRVRAGANVLT; v_gene: TRBV14; j_gene: TRBJ2-6; abundance: NA
CDR3aa: ASSLQGQGLNTEAF; v_gene: TRBV7-3; j_gene: TRBJ1-1; abundance: few
CDR3aa: SVREGISGANVLT; v_gene: TRBV29-1; j_gene: TRBJ2-6; abundance: NA
CDR3aa: SATGNEQY; v_gene: TRBV20-1; j_gene: TRBJ2-7; abundance: few
CDR3aa: SGTPDYGYT; v_gene: TRBV20-1; j_gene: TRBJ1-2; abundance: few
CDR3aa: ASSLTSGGTDTQY; v_gene: TRBV7-2; j_gene: TRBJ2-3; abundance: NA
CDR3aa: ASVPAVYNEQF; v_gene: TRBV2; j_gene: TRBJ2-1; abundance: NA
CDR3aa: ASSFDSAYGYT; v_gene: TRBV5-1; j_gene: TRBJ1-2; abundance: few
CDR3aa: ASSEIGLAGGETQY; v_gene: TRBV2; j_gene: TRBJ2-5; abundance: once
CDR3aa: ASSVAGSRVMSEAF; v_gene: TRBV9; j_gene: TRBJ1-1; abundance: NA